This T cell receptor (beta chain) was observed in a study of molecular identifiers for immune sequencing clone quantification. TCRdb called the PCR reads again in MiXCR, with one record for every CDR3 protein. This sample has about 640,000 distinct CDR3 sequences, with approximately 20% found just once. Germline lookup yields CDR1 LGHNA and CDR2 YSLEER. The CDR3 is 16 amino acids. The ends were cut back, 0 bases at V and 0 bases at J, with 10 bases in the middle. The TCR comes from a human donor in good health. Some libraries in this study had Jurkat cell RNA spiked in. This sequence joins TRBV4-3 and TRBJ2-3; D gene unclear. Source material: naive CD8+ T cells from blood, with Jurkat cell RNA spiked in. The subset was: FACS-sorted CD8+CD4-CCR7+CD45RA+ naive T cells. For the CDR3, the DNA is TGCGCCAGCAGCCAAGATTATGCAGCAAGCACAGATACGCAGTATTTT. Protein product: CASSQDYAASTDTQYF.